A single sample gave rise to the 30 T cell receptor beta chains below, sequenced in a study of shared T cell receptors in the human thymus (dated by TCRdb to the early 2020s). Library preparation was by the immunoSEQ multiplex PCR assay. Held by TCRdb, this immuneACCESS table contains in-frame sequences only and omits some clones. Under half of the omission traces to an unresolved V gene where checked; the cause of the rest is unknown. A total of some 640,000 clones appear in this sample, about 87% of them only once. The ten largest account for approximately 0.0097% of the sample. This sample was shared with a second study, whose subject was human thymus T cells.

The sequencing sample was made of thymocytes. Receptor source: a boy under two years old with a congenital heart defect. Donor details come from another sample of the same person, matched by shared clones.

This clone appeared a single time. V gene TRBV6-5 combines with J gene TRBJ1-1; D is unresolved. The CDR3 contains 15 residues. Between the trimmed V and J ends, which lost 2 bases and 1 base, there was a span of 11 bases. Germline loops: CDR1 MNHEY, CDR2 SVGAGI. In DNA form, the CDR3 reads TGTGCCAGCAGTTACGAGAAGGAGGGGAACACTGAAGCTTTCTTT. It specifies CASSYEKEGNTEAFF.

The rearrangement uses TRBV27 and TRBJ1-1, with D possibly being TRBD1 (6 bases). Germline CDR1 MNHEY, CDR2 SMNVEV (reference sequence). The V end was cut by 2 bases, the J end by 1 base, with 14 bases between. The CDR3 runs 16 residues. CDR3 sequence (DNA): TGTGCCAGCAGTTTAGGGTGGGGGCAAAGGAACACTGAAGCTTTCTTT. Its protein product is CASSLGWGQRNTEAFF.

This sequence joins TRBV28 and TRBJ2-6; weak D call: TRBD2 (5 bases). The germline CDR1 and CDR2 sequences are MDHEN and SYDVKM. This CDR3 comprises 15 residues. V was pared by 1 base and J by 2 bases, with 6 bases between. Here the CDR3 reads CASSLSGTGANVLTF. The CDR3 nucleotides are TGTGCCAGCAGTTTATCCGGGACTGGGGCCAACGTCCTGACTTTC.

The chain joins TRBV4-1 to TRBJ2-7; D unresolved. The V end was cut by 4 bases, the J end by 1 base, with 14 bases between. Germline-derived CDR1 and CDR2 are MGHRA and YSYEKL. There are 15 residues in the CDR3. The CDR3 region has the DNA TGCGCCAGCAGCCCGAGCACCCCTTCATCCTACGAGCAGTACTTC. Its translation: CASSPSTPSSYEQYF.

CDR3 nucleotide sequence: TGCGCCAGCAGCCCCCAAGGACTAGCGGGGGGGAGAGATACGCAGTATTTT. Translating it yields CASSPQGLAGGRDTQYF. The rearrangement joins TRBV5-1 to TRBJ2-3; 15 positions match TRBD2. J lost 5 bases, V lost 4 bases, and 8 bases had no gene match. This CDR3 is built from 17 residues. Germline V gene lookup returns CDR1 SGHRS and CDR2 YFSETQ.

This chain connects TRBV29-1 to TRBJ2-7, with TRBD2 as a possible D gene (5 bases). V dropped 3 bases and J dropped 5 bases, with 20 bases sitting between them. The CDR3 length is 15 residues. Per germline, CDR1 SQVTM and CDR2 ANQGSEA. CDR3 bases: TGCAGCGTTGAGAGGGCCTGGGGAATAATGCACGAGCAGTACTTC. Protein product: CSVERAWGIMHEQYF.

The chain uses TRBV14 and TRBJ1-2; 9 positions agree with TRBD1. The V gene's germline CDR1 is SGHDN and CDR2 FVKESK. The V and J ends lost 4 bases and 4 bases, in that order; junction bases with no gene match: 7. The CDR3 is 15 amino acids. The CDR3 region is CASSPDRGRLYGYTF. In DNA form, the CDR3 reads TGTGCCAGCAGCCCGGACAGGGGACGGCTCTATGGCTACACCTTC.

The chain is built from TRBV5-4 and TRBJ2-2, with 8 bases matching TRBD1. CDR1 is SGHNT and CDR2 is YYREEE in the germline V gene (reference sequence). The CDR3 loop spans 17 amino acids. V was clipped by 0 bases and J by 1 base; unmatched bases: 5. In nucleotides, the CDR3 is TGTGCCAGCAGCTTGGTATCAGGGACAGGGAACACCGGGGAGCTGTTTTTT. It translates to CASSLVSGTGNTGELFF.

This chain links TRBV6-5 with TRBJ2-7, with a weak D call TRBD2 (5 bases). The CDR3 is 13 amino acids. The V and J ends lost 6 bases and 2 bases respectively, with 11 bases between them. Germline V gives CDR1 MNHEY, CDR2 SVGAGI. In nucleotides, the CDR3 is TGTGCCAGCAGCTCGGACGGGACCTACGAGCAGTACTTC. Translating gives CASSSDGTYEQYF.

The chain joins TRBV4-3 to TRBJ2-5; 10 nucleotides align to TRBD2. The J call is uncertain, as TRBJ2-7 better fits the DNA end. The CDR3 sequence is 17 residues long. Germline V gene data show CDR1 as LGHNA and CDR2 as YSLEER. The CDR3 protein is CASSQDRALAGFYEQYF. The CDR3, as DNA: TGCGCCAGCAGCCAAGATCGGGCACTAGCGGGGTTCTACGAGCAGTACTTC.

The chain is built from TRBV29-1 and TRBJ2-4, with 7 bases fitting TRBD1. The CDR3 is 12 amino acids. V gave up 4 bases and J gave up 5 bases; unmatched junction bases: 2. Looked up from germline, CDR1 is SQVTM and CDR2 is ANQGSEA. The CDR3 here is CSVGGTENIQYF. The CDR3 DNA is TGCAGCGTTGGGGGGACAGAAAACATTCAGTACTTC.

The chain is built from TRBV6-5 and TRBJ2-2, with 12 bases that match TRBD2. Germline values: CDR1 MNHEY, CDR2 SVGAGI. The junction had 3 bases not matched to a gene; V was cut back by 6 bases and J by 7 bases. The CDR3 covers 14 residues. DNA of the CDR3: TGTGCCAGCAGCCGGGGACTAGCGGGCGGGGAGCTGTTTTTT. Protein product: CASSRGLAGGELFF.

The chain is built from TRBV4-1 and TRBJ2-3; TRBD2 is a possible D gene (6 bases). The V end was cut by 1 base, the J end by 0 bases, with 26 bases between. Germline V lookup: CDR1 MGHRA, CDR2 YSYEKL. The CDR3 extends over 21 amino acids. The CDR3 loop reads CASSQVVSYPGLARSTDTQYF. In nucleotides, the CDR3 is TGCGCCAGCAGCCAAGTTGTGTCCTATCCGGGGCTAGCGAGAAGCACAGATACGCAGTATTTT.

A remark on this clone: The same CDR3 is also encoded by other DNA sequences in this sample. The chain has TRBV28 and TRBJ1-1, with D possibly matching TRBD1 (6 bases). Germline-derived CDR1 and CDR2 are MDHEN and SYDVKM. V lost 3 bases and J lost 3, with 11 bases in between. The CDR3 is 14 residues long. CDR3 in amino acids: CASSLEGGDTEAFF. In DNA form, the CDR3 reads TGTGCCAGCAGTTTGGAGGGGGGGGACACTGAAGCTTTCTTT.

The chain combines TRBV11-2 with TRBJ2-7, with 9 nucleotides matching TRBD1. This CDR3 is built from 12 residues. Germline loops: CDR1 SGHAT, CDR2 FQNNGV. Losses at the gene ends were 5 bases for V and 9 bases for J; bases not matched to a gene: 5. Here the CDR3 reads CASSPQGAGQYF. The CDR3 nucleotides read TGTGCCAGCAGCCCACAGGGGGCCGGGCAGTACTTC.

This clone appeared a single time. The V and J genes are TRBV6-1 and TRBJ1-2, with a possible D match to TRBD1 (6 bases). Germline assignment: CDR1 MNHNS and CDR2 SASEGT. V shed 4 bases and J shed 5 bases, with 20 bases lying between them. The CDR3 length is 16 residues. CDR3 bases: TGTGCCAGCAGTGTGAGTGAAAGGGGGGGTACTTATGGCTACACCTTC. This encodes CASSVSERGGTYGYTF.

For the CDR3, the DNA is TGTGCCAGCAGCCCCAAAAGCCAGCCCCAGCATTTT. This encodes CASSPKSQPQHF. The V gene is TRBV2, the J gene TRBJ1-5; D is unclear. CDR1 and CDR2 (germline): SNHLY, FYNNEI. Trimming took 6 bases from V and 7 from J, leaving 10 bases between them. The CDR3 loop spans 12 amino acids.

The chain uses TRBV28 and TRBJ1-5; 9 bases match TRBD1. The CDR3 is 14 residues long. The ends lost 8 bases at V and 7 bases at J; junction bases unmatched: 9. Per the germline V gene, CDR1 is MDHEN and CDR2 is SYDVKM. CDR3 coding DNA: TGTGCCAGCGGAACCGGGACAGGGCTCCAGCCCCAGCATTTT. Residues: CASGTGTGLQPQHF.

The genes are TRBV5-1 and TRBJ2-1; D perhaps matches TRBD2 (6 bases). CDR1 is SGHRS, CDR2 YFSETQ, per germline. This CDR3 is 12 amino acids long. V dropped 2 bases and J dropped 7 bases, with 7 bases sitting between them. CDR3 protein: CASSFGGNEQFF. Here the CDR3 DNA reads TGCGCCAGCAGCTTCGGAGGGAATGAGCAGTTCTTC. Full variable domain (missing parts from reference TRBV5-1 and TRBJ2-1): KAGVTQTPRYLIKTRGQQVTLSCSPISGHRSVSWYQQTPGQGLQFLFEYFSETQRNKGNFPGRFSGRQFSNSRSEMNVSTLELGDSALYLCASSFGGNEQFFGPGTRLTVL.

V usage is TRBV14 and J usage is TRBJ2-1; D possibly corresponds to TRBD1 (6 bases). Germline V gives CDR1 SGHDN, CDR2 FVKESK. There are 14 residues in the CDR3. The V end lost 4 bases, the J end lost 5 bases, and 12 bases lay between the germline ends. This CDR3 reads CASSPTGDNNEQFF. The CDR3 bases are TGTGCCAGCAGCCCGACCGGGGACAACAATGAGCAGTTCTTC.

The V and J genes are TRBV5-6 and TRBJ2-7; the match to TRBD1 covers 8 bases. Unmatched junction bases numbered 6, after V lost 5 bases and J lost 2 bases. The V gene's germline CDR1 is SGHDT and CDR2 YYEEEE. The CDR3 has 14 residues. The CDR3 nucleotides are TGTGCCAGCAGACGAAGGACAGGGCCCTACGAGCAGTACTTC. This sequence encodes CASRRRTGPYEQYF.

The V gene is TRBV10-3, the J gene TRBJ2-7, with TRBD2 as a possible D gene (5 bases). The CDR3 spans 15 residues. Germline V CDR1 and CDR2: ENHRY, SYGVKD. Trimming took 7 bases from V and 5 from J, leaving 21 bases between them. The CDR3 region has the DNA TGTGCCATCAACCCCTCCGGACTGTCTCTCAACGAGCAGTACTTC. Amino acids: CAINPSGLSLNEQYF.

This clone occurred once. The gene calls are TRBV19 and TRBJ1-1, with TRBD1 matching 10 bases. The germline V gene encodes CDR1 LNHDA and CDR2 SQIVND (reference sequence). V shed 2 bases, J shed 1 base, and the junction held 4 bases outside the gene matches. The CDR3 covers 16 residues. The CDR3, as DNA: TGTGCCAGTAGTATAATGGGACAGGGGAGGAACACTGAAGCTTTCTTT. Residues: CASSIMGQGRNTEAFF.

The V gene is TRBV28, the J gene TRBJ2-3; 9 nucleotides align to TRBD2. CDR3 size: 16 residues. V lost 4 bases and J lost 1; bases outside the gene matches: 6. The V gene's germline CDR1 is MDHEN and CDR2 SYDVKM. Here the CDR3 DNA reads TGTGCCAGCAGTTCGGGACTAGCCCTTGGCACAGATACGCAGTATTTT. Residues: CASSSGLALGTDTQYF.

The table lists this clone with a few counts. DNA for the CDR3: TGTGCCAGCATTCCTAACAGGTTTGGAACAGATACGCAGTATTTT. Protein: CASIPNRFGTDTQYF. The V and J genes are TRBV27 and TRBJ2-3, with D possibly matching TRBD1 (5 bases). Germline-derived CDR1 and CDR2 are MNHEY and SMNVEV (reference sequence). Trimming stripped 7 bases from V and 3 bases from J, with 17 bases between. The CDR3 runs 15 residues.

The rearrangement uses TRBV30 and TRBJ2-3; 13 nucleotides match TRBD2. CDR3 length: 14 residues. The J segment lost 4 bases and the V segment lost 6 bases, leaving 4 bases of the junction unmatched. Germline CDR1 GTSNPN, CDR2 SVGIG (reference sequence). This chain's CDR3 is CACVLAGGADTQYF. For the CDR3, the DNA is TGTGCCTGCGTACTAGCGGGGGGGGCAGATACGCAGTATTTT.

The genes are TRBV4-3 and TRBJ1-6, with a possible D match to TRBD1 (5 bases). The V and J ends lost 0 bases and 5 bases respectively, with 8 bases between them. CDR3 size: 15 residues. Germline CDR1 LGHNA, CDR2 YSLEER. The CDR3 nucleotides are TGCGCCAGCAGCCAAGAATACAGGAATAATTCACCCCTCCACTTT. Encoded protein: CASSQEYRNNSPLHF.

For the CDR3, the DNA is TGCAGCGTCAACGGGTCCCAATATGGCTACACCTTC. Translating gives CSVNGSQYGYTF. The chain employs TRBV29-1 and TRBJ1-2; no clear D. The CDR3 extends over 12 amino acids. Germline CDR1 reads SQVTM; CDR2 reads ANQGSEA. Trimming left V 6 bases short and J 5 bases short, with 13 bases between.

Comment on this clone: The same CDR3 arises from other DNA sequences in this sample as well. The genes are TRBV28 and TRBJ1-1; no definite D call. The CDR3 spans 11 residues. The V and J ends lost 6 bases and 5 bases respectively, with 7 bases between them. In germline, CDR1 is MDHEN, CDR2 SYDVKM. The CDR3 bases are TGTGCCAGCAGCCGAGGGACTGAAGCTTTCTTT. The encoded protein is CASSRGTEAFF.

This sequence joins TRBV27 and TRBJ2-2; tentatively, D is TRBD2 (5 bases). The V and J ends lost 1 base and 4 bases respectively, with 16 bases between them. Germline V gene data show CDR1 as MNHEY and CDR2 as SMNVEV (reference sequence). CDR3 length equals 17 residues. In nucleotides, the CDR3 is TGTGCCAGCAGTTTATTCAGTCTAGCTTTCCTCACCGGGGAGCTGTTTTTT. It specifies CASSLFSLAFLTGELFF.